This T cell receptor (beta chain) came from a study of blood T cell repertoires in COVID-19. V dropped 4 bases and J dropped 8; count of bases not matched to a gene: 11. Per the germline V gene, CDR1 is LGHDT and CDR2 is YNNKEL (reference sequence). This CDR3 has 16 amino acids. In the source study's methods: Using reference gene primer amplification, nucleated cell counts were estimated. Sequencing was performed with immunoSEQ multiplex PCR; in TCRdb, only in-frame clones are kept and a portion is missing. For V, J and clone size, that table is used; D and trimming come from the DNA. The sample holds fewer than 200,000 clones, just over 85% seen once.

V usage is TRBV3-1 (or the pseudogene TRBV3-2) and J usage is TRBJ2-3; 11 bases map to TRBD2. This receptor was identified in a man in his fifties with active or convalescent COVID-19. Material for sequencing was peripheral blood. The CDR3 here is CASSPGASGGWGTQYF. CDR3 in DNA: TGTGCCAGCAGCCCCGGGGCTAGCGGGGGGTGGGGTACGCAGTATTTT.